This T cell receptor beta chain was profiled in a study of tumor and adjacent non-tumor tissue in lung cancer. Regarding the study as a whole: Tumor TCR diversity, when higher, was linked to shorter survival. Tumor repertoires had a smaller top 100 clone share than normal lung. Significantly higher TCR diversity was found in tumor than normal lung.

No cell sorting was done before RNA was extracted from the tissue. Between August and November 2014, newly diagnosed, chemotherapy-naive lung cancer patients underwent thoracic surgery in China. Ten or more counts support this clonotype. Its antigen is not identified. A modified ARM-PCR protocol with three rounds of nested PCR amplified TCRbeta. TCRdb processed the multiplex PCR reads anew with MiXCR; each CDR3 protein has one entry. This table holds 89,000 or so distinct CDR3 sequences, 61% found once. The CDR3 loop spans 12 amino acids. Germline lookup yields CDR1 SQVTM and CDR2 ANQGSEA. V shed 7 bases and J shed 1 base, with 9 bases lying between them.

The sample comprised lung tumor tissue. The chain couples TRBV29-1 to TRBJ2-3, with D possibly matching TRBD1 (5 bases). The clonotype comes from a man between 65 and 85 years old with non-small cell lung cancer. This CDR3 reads CSAVRGTDTQYF. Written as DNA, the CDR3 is TGCAGCGCGGTCAGGGGCACAGATACGCAGTATTTT.